This T cell receptor (beta chain) was captured in a study of blood T cell repertoires in COVID-19. TCRdb's table, derived via immunoSEQ multiplex PCR, lists solely in-frame clones and lacks some. The repertoire consists of around 150,000 clones, with approximately 80% occurring once and the leading ten covering about 9.3%. CDR3 length: 15 residues. CDR1 and CDR2 (germline): SGHRS, YFSETQ. V was shortened by 0 bases and J by 1 base, with 10 bases between the two germline ends. Sequenced input: peripheral blood. The chain recombines TRBV5-1 with TRBJ1-2; D is unresolved. This receptor was obtained from a woman of 80 years or more in a cohort sampled during active or convalescent COVID-19. The CDR3 loop is CASSLATAGNYGYTF. The DNA for the CDR3 is TGCGCCAGCAGCTTGGCCACCGCGGGTAACTATGGCTACACCTTC.